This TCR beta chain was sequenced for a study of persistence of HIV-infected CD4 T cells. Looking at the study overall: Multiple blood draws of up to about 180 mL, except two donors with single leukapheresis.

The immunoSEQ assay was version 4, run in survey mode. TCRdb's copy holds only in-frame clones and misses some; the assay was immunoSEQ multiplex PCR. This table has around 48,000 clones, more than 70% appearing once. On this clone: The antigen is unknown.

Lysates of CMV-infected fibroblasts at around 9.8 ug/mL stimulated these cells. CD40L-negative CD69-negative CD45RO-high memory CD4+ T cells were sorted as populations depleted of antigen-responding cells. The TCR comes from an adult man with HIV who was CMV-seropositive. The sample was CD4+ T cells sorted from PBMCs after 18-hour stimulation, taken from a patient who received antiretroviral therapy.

CDR3 nucleotide sequence: TGTGCCATCAGCCAAGACAGGGTTGGCACAGATACGCAGTATTTT. This sequence encodes CAISQDRVGTDTQYF. The V call is TRBV10-3, the J call TRBJ2-3; 7 bases agree with TRBD1. V dropped 6 bases and J dropped 1; count of bases not matched to a gene: 7. Germline lookup yields CDR1 ENHRY and CDR2 SYGVKD. The CDR3 runs 15 residues.